This record covers a single T cell receptor (beta chain). Antigen: not known. This sample stems from a study of cytomegalovirus exposure and HLA in healthy donors. Researchers ran the PCR with 60 Vbeta and 13 Jbeta primers. Using immunoSEQ multiplex PCR, the repertoire was profiled, and TCRdb retains in-frame clones only, with some absent. The table has under 200,000 clones, roughly 78% seen once; the top ten hold 1%. CDR1 and CDR2 (germline): SGDLS, YYNGEE. CDR3 size: 15 residues. Trimming took off 4 bases at V and 0 bases at J, with 14 bases between the two ends. Study observations and caveats: Information on immune exposure was restricted to one variable (CMV serostatus).

The gene calls are TRBV9 and TRBJ2-7; D might be TRBD2 (6 bases). The TCR sequence derives from a woman aged 50 to 60 in good health and CMV-seropositive. Sample: PBMCs. For the CDR3, the DNA is TGTGCCAGCAGCCCCCTGCGGGGCCCCTCCTACGAGCAGTACTTC. It yields the protein CASSPLRGPSYEQYF.